This TCR beta chain originates from a study of human T cells and chemical hapten exposure (dated by TCRdb to the early 2020s). Background for the entire study: For sensitization, 2% DPC in acetone was applied to an approximately 2 cm by approximately 2 cm area of upper inner arm skin. Blood for TCR sequencing was provided by twenty-nine alopecia patients at one to four time points (pre-sensitization, 2, 6 and 24 weeks). Blood samples were taken from patients before sensitization (week 0) and at 2, 6 and about 24 weeks after DPC sensitization. Patients additionally received weekly therapeutic DPC doses to the scalp throughout the roughly 25-week study period. Libraries were pooled for sequencing, and variation in per-sample TCR yields was attributed mainly to small differences in library volumes within the pool. Peripheral blood TCR repertoire changes were tracked in vivo in alopecia patients during primary and secondary sensitization to the hapten diphenylcyclopropenone (DPC). The mostly female patient cohort included alopecia areata with under or over 50% scalp involvement, alopecia totalis and alopecia universalis. Patch testing was performed on the upper back with Finn chambers containing 0.01% DPC, and the patch tests were scored after 6 days according to International Contact Dermatitis Research Group standards.

In light of the paper, this sample's time point label describes: pre-sensitization, week 0. The treatment or condition label here, explained by the study, means: therapeutic diphenylcyclopropenone sensitization with weekly scalp DPC. Blood at each patch-test visit was drawn before the patch test was applied. Patients were eligible if aged 18 to 70, diagnosed with alopecia and judged suitable for DPC therapy, and pregnant patients were excluded. Total RNA was extracted from unfractionated whole blood collected in Tempus Blood RNA tubes. The paper's findings and limits, for the study overall: After repeated subsampling, changes were observed in the strength of the expansion versus patch-test correlation and in the threshold at which the correlation became significant. Compared with pre-sensitization or healthy control sets, expanded TCRs formed significantly more large CDR3 similarity clusters, which is consistent with antigen-driven responses. No change with DPC sensitization was found in the number of TCRs above 1 in 1000 frequency, and no evidence of global repertoire structure alterations was found. Because all patients had alopecia, a presumed autoimmune disease, the immune response of the patients might differ from that of healthy individuals. The number of PT1 expanded TCRs positively correlated with patch test score, significant at thresholds 8, 16 and 32 but not 4.

This clonotype turned up a few times. Its antigen is currently not known. Per-nucleotide qualities are absent, and no much larger clonotype sits a single base away. The protocol used for the library was RACE. The sequencing machine was a NextSeq 500. During library preparation, unique molecular identifiers were attached to individual cDNA molecules so that TCRs could be counted quantitatively and reproducibly. Each blood RNA sample was used to sequence both TCR alpha and TCR beta chains. The study's own analysis went as follows. The median number of TCRs per sample was 90,000 to 100,000, ranging from about 20,000 to 700,000. V, J and CDR3 annotation of the TCR reads was performed with the Decombinator software suite. To make PS versus PT1 abundance plots, every sample was subsampled to the same number of TCRs (28,000). Expanded TCRs were defined as absent before sensitization and observed at least eight times at the 2-week time point. The public reads were reanalyzed by TCRdb: fastp trimming at Q25, MiXCR alignment, in-frame beta chains only. Records with the same CDR3 protein are collapsed into one entry carrying the most frequent genes and DNA. TCRdb's processing, not the study's, gives the V and J calls here. The sample contains 240,000 or so distinct CDR3 sequences, approximately 8.6% of them found a single time. In total, the top ten clones hold approximately 2.3% of the sample.

The source material was whole blood, sampled in connection with sensitization to the hapten diphenylcyclopropenone (DPC). The source of this sequence is a woman aged 40-49 years with alopecia areata. Some clones in this sample may be carry-over from other donors' samples.

The CDR3 region reads CASSLLGTAGNEQFF. The DNA is TGTGCCAGCAGCTTACTGGGGACCGCCGGCAATGAGCAGTTCTTC. Recombination linked TRBV7-9 to TRBJ2-1; the D gene may be TRBD1 or TRBD2, since each aligns over 5 bases. As encoded in the germline V gene (reference sequence), CDR1 is SEHNR while CDR2 is FQNEAQ. Including cysteine and phenylalanine, the CDR3 has 15 amino acids. The entry retains the CDR3 DNA only, 45 bases that are in frame from base 1. The junction shows trimming of 2 bases on V and 6 bases on J, plus 14 bases between the germline ends.